This T cell receptor beta chain was retrieved from a study of T cells in Graves' hyperthyroidism and ophthalmopathy. Study-wide points: The blood repertoire included most of the expanded thyroid clonotypes above 0.001. Ophthalmopathy stood apart from stable hyperthyroidism in a 13 V-J model.

RNA transcripts were the template for amplifying TCR beta CDR3 regions. When the TCR CDR3 underwent first-round RT-PCR, the HTBI primer set was used. TCRdb analysed the multiplex PCR reads with MiXCR anew, one entry per CDR3 protein. Of about 59,000 distinct CDR3 sequences in the sample, under 70% are singletons; the top ten hold 3% to 4%. This clonotype has ten or more counts. Its target is unknown. A read error is possible here, since a much larger clone lies one base away. In making diagnoses, clinical symptoms, serum thyroxine and TRAb, thyroid ultrasound and orbital computed tomography were all used. Around 9.8 ml fresh peripheral blood yielded the PBMCs. This CDR3 is 13 amino acids long. CDR1 and CDR2 from the germline V gene are SEHNR and FQNEAQ (reference sequence).

This clonotype originated in a woman aged 55-69 years with Graves' ophthalmopathy. The V call is TRBV7-9, the J call TRBJ1-2; 7 nucleotides align to TRBD1. The specimen sequenced was blood. The CDR3 reads CANSLGTVIGYTF. CDR3 bases: TGTGCCAACAGCTTAGGGACAGTTATTGGCTACACCTTC.